The 5 T cell receptor beta chains below come from one sample, sequenced in a study of neurological immune-mediated disorders. TCRdb re-called the 5' RACE reads with MiXCR, one entry per CDR3 protein. The sample lists 30,000 to 45,000 distinct CDR3 sequences; approximately 5% were seen once. The sequenced sample consisted of CD4+ T cells from blood. These receptors came from a man aged 18 to 30 in good health.

This clonotype was seen ten or more times. The CDR3 DNA is TGTGCCAGCAGGCTATCAGGGGGGATAAACACCGGGGAGCTGTTTTTT. Protein sequence: CASRLSGGINTGELFF. The chain has TRBV3-1 and TRBJ2-2; possible D gene TRBD1, 7 bases. This CDR3 has 16 amino acids. The V end was cut by 6 bases, the J end by 2 bases, with 16 bases between. The germline V gene has CDR1 LGHDT and CDR2 YNNKEL (reference sequence).

This clonotype was observed many times. V and J are TRBV11-2 and TRBJ2-7; no clear D gene. CDR3 size: 12 residues. The V end lost 4 bases, the J end lost 0 bases, and 4 bases lay between the germline ends. Germline CDR1 is SGHAT and CDR2 is FQNNGV. CDR3 protein: CASSSHSYEQYF. DNA of the CDR3: TGTGCCAGCAGCTCCCACTCCTACGAGCAGTACTTC.

Ten or more counts support this clonotype. DNA for the CDR3: TGTGCCAGCGCCCCCGGATCCGCAAGACCCTCCTACGAGCAGTACTTC. This gives the protein CASAPGSARPSYEQYF. J is TRBJ2-7 and V is TRBV27; no clear D. Trimming cost V 8 bases and J 0 bases, with 20 bases left between them. The germline V gene has CDR1 MNHEY and CDR2 SMNVEV (reference sequence). This CDR3 has 16 residues.

The sample holds a few counts of this clonotype. Written as DNA, the CDR3 is TGTGCCAGCAGCGTAGGTACGGAACAAGAGACCCAGTACTTC. Amino acid sequence: CASSVGTEQETQYF. J is TRBJ2-5 and V is TRBV9; D is uncertain. V shed 0 bases and J shed 2 bases, with 8 bases lying between them. This CDR3 region has 14 residues. The germline gives CDR1 SGDLS, CDR2 YYNGEE.

This clonotype has just a few counts. V is TRBV24-1 and J is TRBJ1-1, with D possibly matching TRBD1 (5 bases). Germline lookup yields CDR1 KGHDR and CDR2 SFDVKD. This CDR3 has 14 residues. V was clipped by 4 bases and J by 3 bases, with 11 bases between them. The CDR3: CATSDGDGDTEAFF. The CDR3 DNA reads as TGTGCCACCAGTGACGGGGACGGGGACACTGAAGCTTTCTTT.